Given below is one TCR beta chain in context. This record comes from a study of T-cell memory formation after mild COVID-19. V dropped 0 bases and J dropped 0 bases, with 6 bases sitting between them. CDR1 and CDR2 from the germline V gene are MNHEY and SMNVEV (reference sequence). This CDR3 spans 15 amino acids. TCRdb independently ran MiXCR on the 5' RACE reads; one entry per CDR3 protein. The sample has 400,000 or so distinct CDR3 sequences; around 20% are singletons. The rearrangement links TRBV27 to TRBJ2-1; unclear D gene. The TCR comes from an adult woman who had mild COVID-19 (a few samples of this study predate the infection). Cell type and time point are not known. Sample: PBMCs or a T cell subset sorted from them (not recorded which). The CDR3 region is CASSLSPISYNEQFF. The CDR3 DNA reads TGTGCCAGCAGTTTATCCCCCATCTCCTACAATGAGCAGTTCTTC.